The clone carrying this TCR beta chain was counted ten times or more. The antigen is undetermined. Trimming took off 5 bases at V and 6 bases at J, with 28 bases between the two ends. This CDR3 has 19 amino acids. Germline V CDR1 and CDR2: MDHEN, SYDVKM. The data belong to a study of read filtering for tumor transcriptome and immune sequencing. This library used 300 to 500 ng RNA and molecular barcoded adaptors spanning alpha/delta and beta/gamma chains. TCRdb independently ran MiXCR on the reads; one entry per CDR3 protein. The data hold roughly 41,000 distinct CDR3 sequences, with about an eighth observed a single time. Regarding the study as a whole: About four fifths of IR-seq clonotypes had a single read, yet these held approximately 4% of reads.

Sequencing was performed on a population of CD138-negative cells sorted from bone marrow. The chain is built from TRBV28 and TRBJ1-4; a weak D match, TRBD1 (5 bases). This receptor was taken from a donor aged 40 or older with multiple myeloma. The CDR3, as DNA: TGTGCCAGCAGTCCTCCCCCACTCCTTACGGGGCATTATGATGAAAAACTGTTTTTT. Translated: CASSPPPLLTGHYDEKLFF. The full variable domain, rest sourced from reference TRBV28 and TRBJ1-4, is DVKVTQSSRYLVKRTGEKVFLECVQDMDHENMFWYRQDPGLGLRLIYFSYDVKMKEKGDIPEGYSVSREKKERFSLILESASTNQTSMYLCASSPPPLLTGHYDEKLFFGSGTQLSVL.